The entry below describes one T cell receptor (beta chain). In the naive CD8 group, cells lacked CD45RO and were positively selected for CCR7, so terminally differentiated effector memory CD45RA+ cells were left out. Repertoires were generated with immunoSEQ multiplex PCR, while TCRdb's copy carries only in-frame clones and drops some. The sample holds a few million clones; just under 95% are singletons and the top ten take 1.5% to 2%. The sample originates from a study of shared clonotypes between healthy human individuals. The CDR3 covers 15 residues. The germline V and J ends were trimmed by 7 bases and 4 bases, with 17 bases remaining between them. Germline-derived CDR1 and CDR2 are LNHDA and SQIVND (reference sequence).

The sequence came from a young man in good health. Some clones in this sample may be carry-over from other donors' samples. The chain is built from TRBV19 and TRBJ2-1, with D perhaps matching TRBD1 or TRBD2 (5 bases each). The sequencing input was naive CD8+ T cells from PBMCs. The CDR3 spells CASTSSGTAYNEQFF. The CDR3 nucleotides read TGTGCCAGTACCTCCTCGGGGACGGCTTACAATGAGCAGTTCTTC.